This T cell receptor (beta chain) was sequenced during a study of blood T cell repertoires in COVID-19. Study background: PBMCs, B-cell-depleted T cells, or T cells provided the cDNA or gDNA that made up the material.

Clinical histories supplied by participants themselves formed the basis of cohort assignment. This clone was counted a few times. Per germline, CDR1 MNHEY and CDR2 SMNVEV (reference sequence). Trimming cost V 4 bases and J 2 bases, with 11 bases left between them. This CDR3 comprises 14 residues. As originally analysed: Quantification of nucleated cells was approximated via reference gene primer amplification. Measured with immunoSEQ multiplex PCR; TCRdb has only the in-frame clones, and not every one. That table supplies the V and J calls and clone size; D and trimming were determined from the DNA. Among approximately 280,000 clones, 90% were seen once, and the ten largest hold about 1.5%.

This chain uses TRBV27 with TRBJ1-1, with D perhaps TRBD1 (5 bases). Sequenced: PBMCs or T cells enriched from blood (not recorded which). This clonotype was obtained from a woman between 18 and 29 years old with acute COVID-19. CDR3 sequence (DNA): TGTGCCAGCAGTTACGGGGGATTAAACACTGAAGCTTTCTTT. Protein: CASSYGGLNTEAFF.